Only a few counts were recorded for the clone carrying this TCR beta chain. Trimming took off 0 bases at V and 5 bases at J, with 5 bases between the two ends. Germline CDR1 is GTSNPN and CDR2 is SVGIG (reference sequence). The CDR3 covers 13 residues. The data were taken from a study of blood T cell repertoires in COVID-19. Profiling relied on immunoSEQ multiplex PCR, and the TCRdb table lists in-frame clones only, not all of them. The repertoire holds about 310,000 clones, with around 86% as singletons. This TCR was recovered from a man between 45 and 60 years old with active or convalescent COVID-19. The material sequenced was peripheral blood. The chain combines TRBV30 with TRBJ1-6, with no clear D. CDR3 in DNA: TGTGCCTGGAGTGTAGCGGATAATTCACCCCTCCACTTT. Translated: CAWSVADNSPLHF. Full variable domain (remainder filled in from reference TRBV30 and TRBJ1-6): SQTIHQWPATLVQPVGSPLSLECTVEGTSNPNLYWYRQAAGRGLQLLFYSVGIGQISSEVPQNLSASRPQDRQFILSSKKLLLSDSGFYLCAWSVADNSPLHFGNGTRLTVT.